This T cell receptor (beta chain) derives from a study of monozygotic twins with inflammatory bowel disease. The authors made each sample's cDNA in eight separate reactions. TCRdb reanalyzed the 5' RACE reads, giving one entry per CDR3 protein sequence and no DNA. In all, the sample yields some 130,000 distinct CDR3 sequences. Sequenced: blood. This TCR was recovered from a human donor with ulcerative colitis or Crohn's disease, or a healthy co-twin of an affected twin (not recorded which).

CDR3 protein: CSARDPAPKRYEQYF. This sequence joins TRBV20-1 and TRBJ2-7. Germline loops: CDR1 DFQATT, CDR2 SNEGSKA (reference sequence). The CDR3 is 15 residues long.